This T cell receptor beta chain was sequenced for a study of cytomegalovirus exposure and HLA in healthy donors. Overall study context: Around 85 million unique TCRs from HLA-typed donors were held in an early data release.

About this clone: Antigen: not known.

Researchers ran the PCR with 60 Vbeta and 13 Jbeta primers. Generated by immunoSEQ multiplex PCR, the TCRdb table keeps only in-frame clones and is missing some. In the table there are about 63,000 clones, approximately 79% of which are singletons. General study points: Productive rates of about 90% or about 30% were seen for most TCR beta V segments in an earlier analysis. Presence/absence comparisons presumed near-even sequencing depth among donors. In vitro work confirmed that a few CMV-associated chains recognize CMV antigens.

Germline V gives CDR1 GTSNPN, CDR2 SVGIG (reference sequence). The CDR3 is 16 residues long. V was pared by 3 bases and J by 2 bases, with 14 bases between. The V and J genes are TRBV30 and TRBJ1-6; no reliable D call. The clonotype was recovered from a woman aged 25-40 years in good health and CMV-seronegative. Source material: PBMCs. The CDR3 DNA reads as TGTGCCTGGAGAGACCCGAGAGGCCCCTATAATTCACCCCTCCACTTT. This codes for CAWRDPRGPYNSPLHF.